The 22 T cell receptor beta chains below were found in one sample sequenced in a study of T-cell reconstitution after alpha-beta-depleted transplantation in children. Unique molecular identifiers tagged the TCRbeta library. TCRdb fed the PCR reads into MiXCR, producing one record per CDR3 protein. Altogether hundreds of thousands of distinct CDR3 sequences are present, roughly 17% being singletons, with the ten largest covering 1.1%. This specimen was PBMCs from the stem cell graft donor, taken from the stem cell graft. The receptors come from a human donor who donated a stem cell graft to a child with acute myeloid leukemia.

In its sample, this clonotype was seen many times. The chain has TRBV20-1 and TRBJ1-6; D gene ambiguous. Germline V gene sequence: CDR1 DFQATT, CDR2 SNEGSKA (reference sequence). The CDR3 extends over 13 amino acids. Here the CDR3 reads CSARESYNSPLHF. For the CDR3, the DNA is TGCAGCGCCCGAGAGTCCTATAATTCACCCCTCCACTTT.

Only a few counts were recorded for this clonotype. This chain uses TRBV5-1 with TRBJ2-1, with D perhaps given as TRBD1 or TRBD2 (6 bases each). This CDR3 is built from 14 residues. V was cut by 0 bases and J by 10 bases, with 14 bases left in between. Looked up from germline, CDR1 is SGHRS and CDR2 is YFSETQ. CDR3 DNA sequence: TGCGCCAGCAGCTTGGCCGCAGGGGAGGAAGAGCAGTTCTTC. It yields the protein CASSLAAGEEEQFF.

The chain joins TRBV20-1 to TRBJ1-1, with D uncertain. CDR3 length: 14 amino acids. Germline CDR1 reads DFQATT; CDR2 reads SNEGSKA (reference sequence). Trimming shortened V by 3 bases and J by 1 base, and 12 bases separated the two germline ends. In nucleotides, the CDR3 is TGCAGTGCTAGGAGCCCTTTTCAGAACACTGAAGCTTTCTTT. Protein product: CSARSPFQNTEAFF.

The CDR3 is CASSLNQGPNRQETQYF. Here the CDR3 DNA reads TGTGCCAGCAGTTTAAATCAGGGTCCGAACCGCCAAGAGACCCAGTACTTC. This chain connects TRBV12-3 or TRBV12-4 to TRBJ2-5, with D perhaps matching TRBD1 (5 bases). This CDR3 is 17 amino acids long. Trimming took off 2 bases at V and 1 base at J, with 17 bases between the two ends.

This clonotype was seen a handful of times. The chain has TRBV7-8 and TRBJ1-5; 7 bases are shared with TRBD1. With V trimmed by 5 bases and J by 4 bases, 8 bases remained unmatched. The CDR3 consists of 15 residues. Germline CDR1 SGHVS, CDR2 FQNEAQ. The CDR3 here is CASSTGTDPNQPQHF. In DNA, the CDR3 is TGTGCCAGCAGCACTGGGACAGACCCTAATCAGCCCCAGCATTTT.

The V and J genes are TRBV27 and TRBJ2-2; D unresolved. CDR3 length equals 14 residues. V dropped 5 bases and J dropped 6 bases, with 13 bases sitting between them. Germline CDR1 reads MNHEY; CDR2 reads SMNVEV (reference sequence). The CDR3 loop reads CASSPVTKAGELFF. Here the CDR3 DNA reads TGTGCCAGCAGTCCGGTCACAAAGGCCGGGGAGCTGTTTTTT.

This clonotype appeared a few times. V gene TRBV20-1 combines with J gene TRBJ2-7; TRBD1 agrees at 8 bases. V shed 5 bases and J 0 bases; nucleotides not matched to a gene: 9. Per germline, CDR1 DFQATT and CDR2 SNEGSKA (reference sequence). The CDR3 loop spans 15 amino acids. For the CDR3, the DNA is TGCAGTGCTTCTCCGGGACAGGCGACCTCCTACGAGCAGTACTTC. As protein: CSASPGQATSYEQYF.

Notes on this clonotype: Compared with germline, one end of the junction differs, possibly owing to a read error. This chain links TRBV11-2 with TRBJ2-4, with D maybe TRBD2 (5 bases). The CDR3 covers 18 residues. From germline, CDR1 is SGHAT and CDR2 FQNNGV. The CDR3 DNA sequence: TGTGCCAGCAGCCAAAGCGGACTGCCTTCCAAAGCCAAAAACATTCGGTACTTC. Protein sequence: CASSQSGLPSKAKNIRYF. Combining the CDR3 with reference TRBV11-2 and TRBJ2-4 gives the whole variable domain EAGVAQSPRYKIIEKRQSVAFWCNPISGHATLYWYQQILGQGPKLLIQFQNNGVVDDSQLPKDRFSAERLKGVDSTLKIQPAKLEDSAVYLCASSQSGLPSKAKNIRYFGAGTRLSVL.

This clonotype was seen repeatedly, ten times or more. The genes are TRBV20-1 and TRBJ2-1; 10 nucleotides line up with TRBD2. CDR3 length equals 16 residues. The germline gives CDR1 DFQATT, CDR2 SNEGSKA (reference sequence). V shed 2 bases and J 5 bases; nucleotides not matched to a gene: 9. In DNA, the CDR3 is TGCAGTGCTAGAAAGCTAGCGGGGGCCTCAAACAATGAGCAGTTCTTC. Its protein product is CSARKLAGASNNEQFF.

The sample holds a few counts of this clonotype. The chain is built from TRBV25-1 and TRBJ1-2; D not resolved. Germline values: CDR1 MGHDK, CDR2 SYGVNS. V was trimmed by 0 bases and J by 8 bases, leaving 10 bases between them. This CDR3 has 13 amino acids. CDR3 in DNA: TGTGCCAGCAGTGAATATGGGGATCTCGGCTACACCTTC. It specifies CASSEYGDLGYTF.

A few counts support this clonotype. This chain joins TRBV5-1 and TRBJ2-5, with D hard to call. The length of the CDR3 is 13 residues. Per the germline V gene, CDR1 is SGHRS and CDR2 is YFSETQ. V shed 0 bases and J shed 5 bases, with 8 bases lying between them. The CDR3 DNA follows: TGCGCCAGCAGCTTGGATGTAGATGAGACCCAGTACTTC. It is translated as CASSLDVDETQYF.

This clonotype was detected only a few times. The genes are TRBV5-1 and TRBJ1-5, with 9 bases fitting TRBD1. The V segment lost 0 bases and the J segment 4 bases; nucleotides outside the gene matches: 5. The CDR3 totals 16 residues. Germline CDR1 and CDR2: SGHRS and YFSETQ. CDR3 residues: CASSLGTGETNQPQHF. In nucleotides, the CDR3 is TGCGCCAGCAGCTTGGGGACAGGGGAAACAAATCAGCCCCAGCATTTT.

The chain combines TRBV20-1 with TRBJ2-7, with 7 positions matching TRBD2. The J segment lost 1 base and the V segment lost 1 base, leaving 7 bases of the junction unmatched. This CDR3 comprises 15 residues. CDR1 DFQATT and CDR2 SNEGSKA come from the germline V gene (reference sequence). In nucleotides, the CDR3 is TGCAGTGCTAGAGGTTCCAGCGGGGCTTCCTACGAGCAGTACTTC. Its translation: CSARGSSGASYEQYF.

V usage is TRBV27 and J usage is TRBJ2-1; possibly TRBD2 for D (6 bases). There are 13 residues in the CDR3. Germline V gives CDR1 MNHEY, CDR2 SMNVEV (reference sequence). Deletions cut 4 bases from V and 11 bases from J, with 15 bases between. Here the CDR3 DNA reads TGTGCCAGCAGTTACCTAGCGTGGAGTAAGCAGTTCTTC. It is translated as CASSYLAWSKQFF.

The chain employs TRBV7-2 and TRBJ1-6; a possible D gene is TRBD1 (5 bases). CDR1 SGHTA and CDR2 FQGNSA come from the germline V gene. The V and J ends lost 1 base and 3 bases respectively, with 10 bases between them. The CDR3 consists of 16 residues. The CDR3 spells CASSLEGAIYNSPLHF. The CDR3 DNA reads TGTGCCAGCAGCTTAGAAGGGGCGATCTATAATTCACCCCTCCACTTT. The full variable domain, with the rest looked up from reference TRBV7-2 and TRBJ1-6, is GAGVSQSPSNKVTEKGKDVELRCDPISGHTALYWYRQSLGQGLEFLIYFQGNSAPDKSGLPSDRFSAERTGGSVSTLTIQRTQQEDSAVYLCASSLEGAIYNSPLHFGNGTRLTVT.

In its sample, this clonotype was seen a few times. The chain has TRBV7-8 and TRBJ2-7; the D is unclear. The CDR3 contains 14 residues. The V end lost 1 base, the J end lost 3 bases, and 10 bases lay between the germline ends. Germline values: CDR1 SGHVS, CDR2 FQNEAQ. CDR3 DNA sequence: TGTGCCAGCAGCTTAGTCGACGTAGGCTACGAGCAGTACTTC. Protein: CASSLVDVGYEQYF.

This clonotype was counted at least ten times. J is TRBJ1-5 and V is TRBV7-2; D ambiguous. The V and J ends lost 3 bases and 0 bases respectively, with 9 bases between them. The CDR3 covers 15 residues. The germline V gene encodes CDR1 SGHTA and CDR2 FQGNSA. The chain's CDR3 is CASSFSGYSNQPQHF. CDR3 bases: TGTGCCAGCAGCTTCTCGGGGTATAGCAATCAGCCCCAGCATTTT.

The V and J genes are TRBV7-8 and TRBJ1-3; 11 bases match TRBD1. This CDR3 contains 14 residues. Germline loops: CDR1 SGHVS, CDR2 FQNEAQ. With 5 bases clipped from V and 8 bases from J, the junction kept 5 bases outside the gene matches. This CDR3 is CASSTGQGADTIYF. The CDR3, as DNA: TGTGCCAGCAGCACTGGACAGGGGGCAGACACCATATATTTT.

V gene TRBV18 combines with J gene TRBJ2-3, with 8 positions matching TRBD1. The CDR3 has 15 amino acids. V was clipped by 3 bases and J by 2 bases; unmatched bases: 4. The germline CDR1 and CDR2 sequences are KGHSH and LQKENI. CDR3 DNA: TGTGCCAGCTCACCGGACAGGGCCCACACAGATACGCAGTATTTT. This sequence encodes CASSPDRAHTDTQYF.

This clonotype has at least ten counts. The rearrangement uses TRBV20-1 and TRBJ1-5; 8 bases map to TRBD1. CDR3 length: 12 amino acids. CDR1 and CDR2 (germline): DFQATT, SNEGSKA (reference sequence). V shed 6 bases, J shed 5 bases, and the junction held 3 bases outside the gene matches. CDR3 residues: CSATDRDQPQHF. In nucleotides, the CDR3 is TGCAGTGCCACGGACAGGGATCAGCCCCAGCATTTT.

The genes are TRBV5-1 and TRBJ2-1; the D gene could be TRBD1 or TRBD2 (5 bases each). This CDR3 comprises 16 residues. The V and J ends lost 4 bases and 1 base respectively, with 15 bases between them. In germline, CDR1 is SGHRS, CDR2 YFSETQ. The CDR3 reads CASSPSSGRSYNEQFF. In DNA, the CDR3 is TGCGCCAGCAGCCCCTCCTCGGGACGATCCTACAATGAGCAGTTCTTC.

This clonotype was found many times. The chain couples TRBV5-1 to TRBJ2-3; the D is unclear. The V gene's germline CDR1 is SGHRS and CDR2 YFSETQ. The CDR3 has 15 residues. V lost 4 bases, J lost 2 bases, and 14 bases lay in between. CDR3 region: CASSHQQTYTDTQYF. CDR3 sequence (DNA): TGCGCCAGCAGCCACCAGCAGACCTACACAGATACGCAGTATTTT.